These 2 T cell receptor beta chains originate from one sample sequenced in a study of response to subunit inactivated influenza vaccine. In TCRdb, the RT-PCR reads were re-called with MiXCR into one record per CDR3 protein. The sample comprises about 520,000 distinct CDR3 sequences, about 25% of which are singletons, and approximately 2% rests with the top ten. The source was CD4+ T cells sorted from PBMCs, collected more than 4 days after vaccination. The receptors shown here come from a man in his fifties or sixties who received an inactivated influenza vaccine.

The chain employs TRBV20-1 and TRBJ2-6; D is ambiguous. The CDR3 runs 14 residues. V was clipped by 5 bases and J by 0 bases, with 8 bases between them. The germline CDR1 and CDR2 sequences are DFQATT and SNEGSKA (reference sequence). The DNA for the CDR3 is TGCAGTGCTCCTAAGGACTCTGGGGCCAACGTCCTGACTTTC. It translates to CSAPKDSGANVLTF.

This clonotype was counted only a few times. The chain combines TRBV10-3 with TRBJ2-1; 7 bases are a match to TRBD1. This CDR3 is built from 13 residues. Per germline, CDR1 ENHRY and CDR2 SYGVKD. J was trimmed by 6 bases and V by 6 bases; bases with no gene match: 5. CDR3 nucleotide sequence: TGTGCCATCAGCATAGACAGGGCCAATGAGCAGTTCTTC. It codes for CAISIDRANEQFF.